This TCR beta chain was found in a study of liver allograft versus peripheral blood T cells. Study overall: Transplanted-liver and recipient peripheral blood T cell receptor repertoires were compared. The study's findings and limits: Intragraft T cell receptor repertoires of liver allografts were reported to differ from peripheral blood repertoires.

Germline V gene lookup returns CDR1 MNHNY and CDR2 SVGAGI (reference sequence). The CDR3 covers 14 residues. V lost 9 bases and J lost 1, with 15 bases in between. Each CDR3 protein is one row after TCRdb ran MiXCR on the reads. The repertoire consists of about 1,400 distinct CDR3 sequences, with 13% occurring once and the leading ten covering under 8.5%. Sample share makes this clonotype medium-sized. Its antigen is currently unknown. This receptor was taken from a human patient who had a liver transplant. The graft donor may have contributed some T cells. The V and J genes are TRBV6-6 and TRBJ1-1, with D possibly being TRBD1 (5 bases). Here the CDR3 reads CASSLGDRNTEAFF. The CDR3 DNA sequence: TGTGCCAGTTCGTTGGGGGACCGGAACACTGAAGCTTTCTTT.